This TCR beta chain was profiled in a study of blood T cell repertoires in COVID-19. Germline CDR1 reads LGHDT; CDR2 reads YNNKEL (reference sequence). With 0 bases removed from V and 3 bases from J, the gap between germline ends came to 15 bases. The CDR3 spans 16 residues. Assay: immunoSEQ multiplex PCR; the TCRdb copy retains only in-frame clones and omits some. The sample lists about 62,000 clones; roughly nine tenths were seen once. Source material: peripheral blood. The chain links TRBV3-1 (or the pseudogene TRBV3-2) to TRBJ2-7; D uncertain. The TCR comes from a woman aged 60-70 years with COVID-19, enrolled during active disease. The CDR3 loop reads CASSQDKRQYGYEQYF. CDR3 bases: TGTGCCAGCAGCCAAGATAAGCGCCAGTACGGCTACGAGCAGTACTTC.